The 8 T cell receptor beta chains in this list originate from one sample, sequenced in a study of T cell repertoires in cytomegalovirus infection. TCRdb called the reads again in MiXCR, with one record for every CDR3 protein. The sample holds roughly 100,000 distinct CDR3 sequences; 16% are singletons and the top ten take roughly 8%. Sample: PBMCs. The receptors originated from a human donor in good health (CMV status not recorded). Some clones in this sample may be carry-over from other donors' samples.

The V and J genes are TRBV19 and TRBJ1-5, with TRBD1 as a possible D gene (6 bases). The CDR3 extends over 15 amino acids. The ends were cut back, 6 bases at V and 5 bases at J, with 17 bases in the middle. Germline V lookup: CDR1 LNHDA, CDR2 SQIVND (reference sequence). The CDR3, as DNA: TGTGCCAGTAGCTACAGGGTCGAGGGATATCAGCCCCAGCATTTT. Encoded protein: CASSYRVEGYQPQHF.

CDR3 sequence reads: CASSYRGGVETQYF. CDR3 bases: TGTGCCAGCAGTTATAGGGGGGGAGTGGAGACCCAGTACTTC. The rearrangement joins TRBV5-4 to TRBJ2-5; possible D gene TRBD2, 7 bases. This CDR3 has 14 residues. V lost 5 bases and J 5 bases, leaving 16 bases between the germline ends. CDR1 is SGHNT and CDR2 is YYREEE in the germline V gene (reference sequence).

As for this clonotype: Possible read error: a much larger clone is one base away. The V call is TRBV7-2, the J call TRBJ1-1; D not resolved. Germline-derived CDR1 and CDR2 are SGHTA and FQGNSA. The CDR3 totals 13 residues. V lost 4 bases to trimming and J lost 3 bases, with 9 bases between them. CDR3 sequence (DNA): TGTGCCAGCAGCTCAATGGTTGACACTGAAGCTTTCTTT. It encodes CASSSMVDTEAFF.

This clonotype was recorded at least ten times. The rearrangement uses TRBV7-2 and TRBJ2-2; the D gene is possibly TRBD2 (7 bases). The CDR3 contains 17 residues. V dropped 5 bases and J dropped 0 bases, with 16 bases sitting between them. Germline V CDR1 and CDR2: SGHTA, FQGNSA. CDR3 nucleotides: TGTGCCAGCAGCCGGAGGGGGGGGATTGCGAACACCGGGGAGCTGTTTTTT. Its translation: CASSRRGGIANTGELFF.

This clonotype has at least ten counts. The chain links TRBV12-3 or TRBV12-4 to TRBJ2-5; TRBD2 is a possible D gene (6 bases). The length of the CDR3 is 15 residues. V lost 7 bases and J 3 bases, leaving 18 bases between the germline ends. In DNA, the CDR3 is TGTGCCAGCACCACGGGAGCGGAACACAAAGAGACCCAGTACTTC. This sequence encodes CASTTGAEHKETQYF.

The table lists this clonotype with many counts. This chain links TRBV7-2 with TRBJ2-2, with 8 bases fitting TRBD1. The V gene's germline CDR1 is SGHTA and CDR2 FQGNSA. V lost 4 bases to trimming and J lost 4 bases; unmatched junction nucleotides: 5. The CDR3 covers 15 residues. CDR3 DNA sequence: TGTGCCAGCAGCTCAGACAGGGGAATCACCGGGGAGCTGTTTTTT. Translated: CASSSDRGITGELFF.

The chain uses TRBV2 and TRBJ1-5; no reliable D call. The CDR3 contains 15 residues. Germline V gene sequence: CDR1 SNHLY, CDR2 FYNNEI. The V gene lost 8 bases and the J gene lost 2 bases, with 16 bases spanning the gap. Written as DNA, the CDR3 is TGTGCCAGCCTCAATGAGGCAGGAGGCAATCAGCCCCAGCATTTT. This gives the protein CASLNEAGGNQPQHF.

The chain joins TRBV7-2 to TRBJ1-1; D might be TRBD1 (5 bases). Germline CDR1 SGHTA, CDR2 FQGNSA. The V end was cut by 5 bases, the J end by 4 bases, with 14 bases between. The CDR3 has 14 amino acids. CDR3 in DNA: TGTGCCAGCAGCGCCTTGACAAGGGGCACTGAAGCTTTCTTT. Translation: CASSALTRGTEAFF.